Many counts were recorded for the clone carrying this T cell receptor beta chain. What it binds is not known. The sample comes from a study of beta chain features in type 1 diabetes. One heparinised blood draw averaging around 110 mL was given by each donor. Cells sorted by CD45RO/CCR7/CD25/CD127/CD95/CD27 comprised CD4+ naive, central memory, regulatory and stem cell-like memory cells. This CDR3 is built from 13 residues. Trimming stripped 1 base from V and 7 bases from J, with 7 bases between. Germline loops: CDR1 MNHEY, CDR2 SMNVEV (reference sequence). The study reverse transcribed the entire isolated RNA, so it sequenced expressed TCRB transcripts. Data came from immunoSEQ multiplex PCR; TCRdb stores just in-frame clones and leaves some out. In the table there are fewer than 350,000 clones, 8% of which are singletons. Whole-study results and caveats: Insertion counts at VDJ junctions were lower in type 1 diabetes patients, who also showed more deletions there.

The clonotype was recovered from a woman under 30 in good health. The V gene is TRBV27, the J gene TRBJ2-2, with TRBD1 as a possible D gene (6 bases). The specimen was central memory CD4+ T cells from blood. The DNA of the CDR3 is TGTGCCAGCAGTTTATGGGGGCACGGGGAGCTGTTTTTT. Residues: CASSLWGHGELFF.